This section outlines one T cell receptor beta chain sequence together with its context. Many counts were recorded for this clonotype. The antigen it binds to is not known. Qualities for individual bases were not recorded, and no much larger clone is one base off. This entry is derived from a study of beta chain bispecific antibodies for T cell cancers (dated by TCRdb to about 2021). For context, the study as a whole: Healthy donor T cells were cocultured with T cell leukemia lines and bispecific antibodies, and TRBV sequencing of the surviving cells was then used to measure how much each TRBV family was depleted. Jurkat cells expressed surface TRBV12 (TRBV12-3), and HPB-ALL cells expressed surface TRBV5-5. Study-wide conclusions, independent of this receptor: Every sequenced sample was a mix of normal T cells and leukemia cell line cells, and most of the targeted TRBV signal originated from the leukemia cells instead of the normal T cells. Cross-reactivity of the anti-TRBV5-5 antibody with TRBV5-6 was attributed to high sequence similarity between the two genes. Relative to anti-CD19, the TRBV12-3 share of total TRBV signal was reduced by less than 99% after anti-TRBV12 exposure, whereas a nonsignificant 35% to 40% decrease was observed for TRBV12-4. The TRBV-directed bispecific antibodies appeared to leave every TRBV family member untouched except the targeted genes and the closely related ones.

The libraries included unique molecular identifier barcodes, and the barcodes were used to quantify clonotypes. Qiagen AllPrep DNA/RNA Micro kits were used to isolate total RNA, and an Agilent TapeStation was used to check RNA quality. TCR beta libraries were constructed by 5' RACE, in which cDNA synthesis was followed by two PCR steps with TCR beta constant-region gene-specific primers. Sequencing of the TCR beta libraries was performed on an Illumina MiSeq platform. The original methods were these. MIGEC, MiXCR and VDJtools were used to process the reads. The frequency of each clonotype was calculated as the fraction of all unique molecular identifiers in the sample that belonged to that clonotype. Nonfunctional TRBV genes classified in IMGT as pseudogenes or open reading frames, for example TRBV1, TRBV12-1 and TRBV21, were left out. The raw public reads went through TCRdb reprocessing: fastp at Q25, MiXCR clone calling, in-frame beta chains kept. Each CDR3 protein appears once, grouped with its most common genes and DNA. V and J calls and clone size were set by TCRdb, not the authors. Here the sample has some 20,000 distinct CDR3 sequences; about 2% occur a single time. The leading ten clones occupy roughly 5% of the sample.

For CDR1 and CDR2, the germline V gene (reference sequence) lists MNHEY and SMNVEV. V gives up 3 bases and J gives up 6 bases, and the segment between their germline ends measures 9 bases. From the cysteine up to the phenylalanine, the CDR3 has a length of 13 residues. Only the CDR3 DNA stays, 39 bases, in frame from base 1. The treatment or condition label for this specimen denotes: alpha-V12: anti-TRBV12 scFv linked to anti-CD3 scFv. T cells were expanded from blood mononuclear cells for roughly 3 days using either anti-CD3 antibody OKT3 or CD3/CD28 Dynabeads. The anti-TRBV12 bispecific sample came from a coculture of Jurkat leukemia cells with normal T cells, compared against an anti-CD19 bispecific control coculture. Expanded T cells were maintained in RPMI 1640 supplemented with around 10% fetal bovine serum, recombinant human IL-2 (approximately 98 IU/ml) and IL-7 (around 5.1 ng/ml). For cocultures, some 50,000 normal T cells were combined with some 50,000 target cells and bispecific antibody in approximately 110 ul and incubated for under 20 hours at 37 degrees C. Every bispecific antibody was made of two single-chain variable fragments expressed in a single-chain diabody format with a His tag. Effector T cells came from healthy human donors; peripheral blood mononuclear cells were isolated from leukapheresis samples by Ficoll density gradient centrifugation.

The sequence is built from TRBV27 and TRBJ1-5; TRBD1 is possibly the D segment (5 matching bases). This clonotype originated in a human donor in good health. Some clones in this sample may be carry-over from other donors' samples. The input for sequencing was healthy donor T cells cultured with leukemia cells, taken from a culture containing a bispecific antibody targeting TCR Vbeta12. The sequence in DNA is TGTGCCAGCAGTTTTGGGGGAAGTCAGCCCCAGCATTTT. Its translation reads: CASSFGGSQPQHF.